Following are 23 T cell receptor beta chains from one sample sequenced in a study of T cell changes during pregnancy in multiple sclerosis. The data were produced by immunoSEQ multiplex PCR, yet TCRdb's version contains in-frame clones alone and is incomplete. The sample lists around 40,000 clones, around 90% seen once, with around 0.57% in the top ten. The source was CD4+ T cells from peripheral blood mononuclear cells, collected before pregnancy. These receptor sequences come from a female donor with multiple sclerosis, enrolled in a pregnancy study.

This clone is a singleton in its sample. The chain combines TRBV5-1 with TRBJ2-1; TRBD1 agrees at 10 bases. V lost 6 bases, J lost 4 bases, and 4 bases stayed unmatched. Germline values: CDR1 SGHRS, CDR2 YFSETQ. CDR3 length: 14 amino acids. The CDR3 is CASTGGQGYNEQFF. The CDR3 coding sequence is TGCGCCAGCACCGGGGGACAGGGGTACAATGAGCAGTTCTTC.

The CDR3 DNA reads TGCGCCAGCAGCCAAGATGAAGGGAGATATGGCTACACCTTC. Residues: CASSQDEGRYGYTF. The rearrangement uses TRBV4-3 and TRBJ1-2; D unclear. The CDR3 has 14 amino acids. CDR1 and CDR2 (germline): LGHNA, YSLEER. V lost 0 bases and J 5 bases, leaving 10 bases between the germline ends.

V gene TRBV19 combines with J gene TRBJ1-6, with D possibly being TRBD1 (6 bases). V shed 3 bases and J shed 7 bases, with 10 bases lying between them. Germline CDR1 is LNHDA and CDR2 is SQIVND (reference sequence). The CDR3 has 14 residues. In nucleotides, the CDR3 is TGTGCCAGTAGTATCGGACAGAAGAATTCACCCCTCCACTTT. Translating it yields CASSIGQKNSPLHF.

This chain joins TRBV14 and TRBJ2-7; 14 nucleotides align to TRBD2. This CDR3 has 15 amino acids. The V and J ends lost 6 bases and 3 bases, in that order; junction bases with no gene match: 4. CDR1 and CDR2 from the germline V gene are SGHDN and FVKESK. The CDR3 loop is CASSPGLAGGYEQYF. In nucleotides, the CDR3 is TGTGCCAGCAGTCCCGGACTAGCGGGGGGCTACGAGCAGTACTTC.

This clone was found once. The chain combines TRBV5-1 with TRBJ2-7; 8 positions agree with TRBD1. This CDR3 comprises 15 residues. CDR1 and CDR2 from the germline V gene are SGHRS and YFSETQ. V was clipped by 4 bases and J by 0 bases; unmatched bases: 6. The CDR3 region is CASSPNRGFSYEQYF. The CDR3 DNA reads TGCGCCAGCAGCCCTAACAGGGGGTTCTCCTACGAGCAGTACTTC.

The chain is built from TRBV18 and TRBJ1-2, with D uncertain. This CDR3 has 10 residues. The V end was cut by 3 bases, the J end by 12 bases, with 8 bases between. CDR1 and CDR2 (germline): KGHSH, LQKENI. DNA for the CDR3: TGTGCCAGCTCACCCCGGTCGCACACCTTC. Protein sequence: CASSPRSHTF.

V and J are TRBV15 and TRBJ1-2; D not resolved. The CDR3 length is 15 residues. V was trimmed by 5 bases and J by 4 bases, leaving 17 bases between them. Germline assignment: CDR1 LNHNV and CDR2 YYDKDF (reference sequence). Here the CDR3 DNA reads TGTGCCACCAGCGGAGGCAGAGGGCTGGGCTATGGCTACACCTTC. Its translation: CATSGGRGLGYGYTF.

This chain uses TRBV29-1 with TRBJ1-5, with D unresolved. V lost 5 bases, J lost 9 bases, and 17 bases lay in between. The CDR3 runs to 13 residues. The germline gives CDR1 SQVTM, CDR2 ANQGSEA. The CDR3 bases are TGCAGCGTTATCCGATCAACTGGTGGGCCCCAGCATTTT. Residues: CSVIRSTGGPQHF.

The table lists this clone with a few counts. The CDR3 sequence: CASSQEGSPLHF. CDR3 in DNA: TGTGCCAGCAGCCAAGAGGGCTCACCCCTCCACTTT. The gene calls are TRBV14 and TRBJ1-6; no firm D call. CDR3 length: 12 residues. The germline V gene has CDR1 SGHDN and CDR2 FVKESK. V was trimmed by 0 bases and J by 10 bases, leaving 4 bases between them.

The chain links TRBV4-1 to TRBJ2-7; TRBD1 matches 9 bases. This CDR3 comprises 16 residues. The V gene's germline CDR1 is MGHRA and CDR2 YSYEKL. The V segment lost 8 bases and the J segment 0 bases; nucleotides outside the gene matches: 11. CDR3 sequence (DNA): TGCGCCAGCTCGCGGGACCGGGACAGGGACTCCTACGAGCAGTACTTC. This gives the protein CASSRDRDRDSYEQYF.

The chain employs TRBV28 and TRBJ2-7; 7 nucleotides align to TRBD1. With V trimmed by 6 bases and J by 3 bases, 14 bases remained unmatched. The length of the CDR3 is 16 residues. Germline V gives CDR1 MDHEN, CDR2 SYDVKM. The chain's CDR3 is CASRRGTGTVVYEQYF. CDR3 nucleotides: TGTGCCAGCAGAAGGGGTACCGGGACAGTCGTCTACGAGCAGTACTTC.

V and J are TRBV29-1 and TRBJ2-7; D gene uncertain. The length of the CDR3 is 11 residues. CDR1 is SQVTM and CDR2 is ANQGSEA in the germline V gene. Trimming pared 7 bases from V and 5 bases from J, leaving 12 bases between. In DNA form, the CDR3 reads TGCAGCGGCTCGGGTCGGGACGAGCAGTACTTC. Amino acids: CSGSGRDEQYF.

The rearrangement links TRBV4-3 to TRBJ1-1; TRBD1 might be the D (5 bases). V dropped 0 bases and J dropped 0 bases, with 23 bases sitting between them. The CDR3 spans 20 residues. CDR1 and CDR2 (germline): LGHNA, YSLEER. The CDR3: CASSQDALPRQIHMNTEAFF. DNA of the CDR3: TGCGCCAGCAGCCAAGATGCCCTACCTCGACAGATCCACATGAACACTGAAGCTTTCTTT.

The rearrangement links TRBV10-3 to TRBJ1-2; D possibly corresponds to TRBD1 (5 bases). The CDR3 is 12 amino acids. V dropped 10 bases and J dropped 2 bases, with 11 bases sitting between them. CDR1 ENHRY and CDR2 SYGVKD come from the germline V gene. CDR3 loop: CATQGGNYGYTF. CDR3 coding DNA: TGTGCCACGCAGGGTGGAAACTATGGCTACACCTTC.

This chain joins TRBV19 and TRBJ1-5; D not certain. V lost 2 bases and J 1 base, leaving 15 bases between the germline ends. Germline CDR1 LNHDA, CDR2 SQIVND (reference sequence). This CDR3 is 17 amino acids long. The DNA of the CDR3 is TGTGCCAGTAGTATATCGGGTCGTGGTCGGAGCAATCAGCCCCAGCATTTT. It yields the protein CASSISGRGRSNQPQHF.

The chain has TRBV7-9 and TRBJ2-5; 9 bases are shared with TRBD2. The junction had 2 bases not matched to a gene; V was cut back by 3 bases and J by 0 bases. This CDR3 contains 15 residues. Per the germline V gene, CDR1 is SEHNR and CDR2 is FQNEAQ (reference sequence). The CDR3 region is CASSLGGGDQETQYF. CDR3 nucleotides: TGTGCCAGCAGCTTGGGCGGGGGGGACCAAGAGACCCAGTACTTC.

This chain uses TRBV15 with TRBJ1-6; TRBD1 might be the D (6 bases). The germline V gene encodes CDR1 LNHNV and CDR2 YYDKDF (reference sequence). The V end lost 3 bases, the J end lost 6 bases, and 12 bases lay between the germline ends. CDR3 length: 15 residues. CDR3 bases: TGTGCCACCAGCAGGGAACCGGACAGTAATTCACCCCTCCACTTT. Protein product: CATSREPDSNSPLHF. The entire variable domain, with the rest obtained from reference TRBV15 and TRBJ1-6, is as follows: DAMVIQNPRYQVTQFGKPVTLSCSQTLNHNVMYWYQQKSSQAPKLLFHYYDKDFNNEADTPDNFQSRRPNTSFCFLDIRSPGLGDTAMYLCATSREPDSNSPLHFGNGTRLTVT.

The genes are TRBV30 and TRBJ2-7, with 10 bases lining up with TRBD2. With V trimmed by 0 bases and J by 5 bases, 4 bases remained unmatched. There are 14 residues in the CDR3. The germline CDR1 and CDR2 sequences are GTSNPN and SVGIG (reference sequence). The chain's CDR3 is CAWSVKSGGDEQYF. As DNA, the CDR3 is TGTGCCTGGAGTGTAAAGAGCGGGGGGGACGAGCAGTACTTC.

The rearrangement uses TRBV10-3 and TRBJ1-2; 7 bases line up with TRBD1. Germline CDR1 is ENHRY and CDR2 is SYGVKD. The ends lost 0 bases at V and 4 bases at J; junction bases unmatched: 5. The length of the CDR3 is 15 residues. The CDR3 DNA follows: TGTGCCATCAGTGAGTCTAGAGGGGGCAGCTATGGCTACACCTTC. It is translated as CAISESRGGSYGYTF.

In its sample, this clone was seen once. The J gene is TRBJ2-3, the V gene TRBV27; D is perhaps TRBD1 (5 bases). Trimming shortened V by 3 bases and J by 4 bases, and 8 bases separated the two germline ends. The V gene's germline CDR1 is MNHEY and CDR2 SMNVEV (reference sequence). This CDR3 contains 13 residues. The CDR3 region is CASSFQGADTQYF. The CDR3 DNA is TGTGCCAGCAGTTTTCAGGGCGCAGATACGCAGTATTTT.

V and J are TRBV20-1 and TRBJ1-2; no reliable D call. V lost 8 bases and J lost 7, with 14 bases in between. CDR1 is DFQATT, CDR2 SNEGSKA, per germline (reference sequence). This CDR3 contains 11 residues. CDR3 sequence (DNA): TGCAGTCCCCTGCGGGCGGGTGGCTACACCTTC. Its protein is CSPLRAGGYTF.

The V gene is TRBV7-2, the J gene TRBJ2-7; TRBD2 matches 11 bases. Germline CDR1 SGHTA, CDR2 FQGNSA. This CDR3 has 16 residues. Trimming cost V 5 bases and J 2 bases; bases outside gene matches: 8. This CDR3 reads CASSRISGGAPYEQYF. CDR3 sequence (DNA): TGTGCCAGCAGCAGAATTAGCGGGGGGGCCCCCTACGAGCAGTACTTC.

V usage is TRBV5-1 and J usage is TRBJ1-3; 8 bases are a match to TRBD1. CDR3 size: 14 residues. J gave up 4 bases and V 3 bases, and 3 bases lay outside the gene matches. The germline CDR1 and CDR2 sequences are SGHRS and YFSETQ. The CDR3 DNA reads as TGCGCCAGCAGCTCCGGGACAGGAGGAAACACCATATATTTT. Translation gives CASSSGTGGNTIYF.